One sample yielded the 28 T cell receptor beta chains listed below, sequenced in a study of shared clonotypes between healthy human individuals. In the naive CD8 group, cells lacked CD45RO and were positively selected for CCR7, so terminally differentiated effector memory CD45RA+ cells were left out. Assay used: immunoSEQ multiplex PCR; TCRdb lists only in-frame clones, some missing. Of about 1.9 million clones in the sample, around 93% were seen once. Sequenced material: naive CD8+ T cells from PBMCs. These receptors all come from a man aged 18 to 29 in good health. Some clones in this sample may be carry-over from other donors' samples.

This chain links TRBV5-6 with TRBJ2-7, with TRBD2 matching 7 bases. After removal of 1 base from V and 3 bases from J, the junction contained 10 bases not matched to a gene. The V gene's germline CDR1 is SGHDT and CDR2 YYEEEE. This CDR3 region has 16 residues. CDR3 loop: CASSLNVAGVRYEQYF. The CDR3 DNA is TGTGCCAGCAGCTTGAATGTCGCGGGAGTTCGCTACGAGCAGTACTTC.

This clone was picked up a small number of times. This chain uses TRBV4-3 with TRBJ1-1, with D unresolved. The V and J ends lost 1 base and 4 bases respectively, with 10 bases between them. The germline CDR1 and CDR2 sequences are LGHNA and YSLEER. This CDR3 has 14 amino acids. The DNA of the CDR3 is TGCGCCAGCAGCCAAGGGATGGGAAGCACTGAAGCTTTCTTT. Its protein is CASSQGMGSTEAFF.

V usage is TRBV4-2 and J usage is TRBJ2-6; no reliable D call. Germline CDR1 is LGHNA and CDR2 is YNFKEQ. Trimming shortened V by 5 bases and J by 0 bases, and 5 bases separated the two germline ends. The CDR3 loop spans 14 amino acids. CDR3 sequence: CASSGSSGANVLTF. The CDR3 DNA is TGTGCCAGCAGCGGAAGCTCTGGGGCCAACGTCCTGACTTTC.

The chain recombines TRBV6-5 with TRBJ1-1; 8 bases fit TRBD1. This CDR3 is built from 15 residues. The V and J ends lost 0 bases and 5 bases, in that order; junction bases with no gene match: 5. The germline V gene has CDR1 MNHEY and CDR2 SVGAGI. The CDR3: CASSYSTGGWTEAFF. The CDR3 nucleotides read TGTGCCAGCAGTTACTCCACAGGGGGATGGACTGAAGCTTTCTTT.

The rearrangement uses TRBV7-6 and TRBJ1-2, with 7 positions matching TRBD1. Looked up from germline, CDR1 is SGHVS and CDR2 is FNYEAQ. This CDR3 contains 15 residues. The V and J ends lost 1 base and 0 bases, in that order; junction bases with no gene match: 2. The chain's CDR3 is CASSLGDSPNYGYTF. In DNA, the CDR3 is TGTGCCAGCAGCTTAGGGGACAGCCCTAACTATGGCTACACCTTC.

The chain recombines TRBV28 with TRBJ1-4; 10 bases are shared with TRBD1. Germline CDR1 reads MDHEN; CDR2 reads SYDVKM. CDR3 size: 16 residues. Losses at the gene ends were 6 bases for V and 2 bases for J; bases not matched to a gene: 6. In nucleotides, the CDR3 is TGTGCCAGCAGCTCGGACAGGGGGAGTACTAATGAAAAACTGTTTTTT. Protein sequence: CASSSDRGSTNEKLFF. Full variable domain (remainder filled in from reference TRBV28 and TRBJ1-4): DVKVTQSSRYLVKRTGEKVFLECVQDMDHENMFWYRQDPGLGLRLIYFSYDVKMKEKGDIPEGYSVSREKKERFSLILESASTNQTSMYLCASSSDRGSTNEKLFFGSGTQLSVL.

The V call is TRBV9, the J call TRBJ2-2; D perhaps matches TRBD2 (5 bases). Between the trimmed V and J ends, which lost 4 bases and 4 bases, there was a span of 14 bases. Looked up from germline, CDR1 is SGDLS and CDR2 is YYNGEE. This CDR3 contains 15 residues. CDR3 residues: CASSQSRRTTGELFF. For the CDR3, the DNA is TGTGCCAGCAGCCAATCAAGGAGGACCACCGGGGAGCTGTTTTTT.

The sample holds one count of this clone. The chain couples TRBV30 to TRBJ1-2; no firm D call. Germline lookup yields CDR1 GTSNPN and CDR2 SVGIG (reference sequence). With 3 bases removed from V and 4 bases from J, the gap between germline ends came to 9 bases. The CDR3 is 12 amino acids. The CDR3 DNA is TGTGCCTGGAGAATAGGTGTCTATGGCTACACCTTC. Its protein product is CAWRIGVYGYTF.

As for this clone: Different DNA sequences within this sample yield the same CDR3. The chain couples TRBV27 to TRBJ2-7; 7 bases line up with TRBD1. The germline V gene encodes CDR1 MNHEY and CDR2 SMNVEV (reference sequence). CDR3 size: 16 residues. Trimming took 0 bases from V and 2 from J; bases not matched to a gene: 7. For the CDR3, the DNA is TGTGCCAGCAGTTTATCGTCCGGGACAGTAACCTACGAGCAGTACTTC. Protein: CASSLSSGTVTYEQYF.

The chain joins TRBV27 to TRBJ1-5; unclear D gene. The CDR3 is 14 residues long. Germline lookup yields CDR1 MNHEY and CDR2 SMNVEV (reference sequence). V was pared by 4 bases and J by 2 bases, with 9 bases between. CDR3 nucleotides: TGTGCCAGCAGTTCGCGGAGTGGCAATCAGCCCCAGCATTTT. Translating gives CASSSRSGNQPQHF.

The chain couples TRBV13 to TRBJ2-3; D is ambiguous. The V gene lost 0 bases and the J gene lost 0 bases, with 10 bases spanning the gap. The germline gives CDR1 PRHDT, CDR2 FYEKMQ (reference sequence). The CDR3 is 16 residues long. CDR3 sequence: CASSLGRRRSTDTQYF. Here the CDR3 DNA reads TGTGCCAGCAGCTTAGGCCGGCGGCGTAGCACAGATACGCAGTATTTT.

The V gene is TRBV28, the J gene TRBJ2-7; D may be TRBD1 (6 bases). Trimming removed 5 bases from V and 0 bases from J, with 11 bases in between. CDR3 size: 14 residues. Per germline, CDR1 MDHEN and CDR2 SYDVKM. The DNA for the CDR3 is TGTGCCAGCAGTGTGGACAGACTCTCCTACGAGCAGTACTTC. This gives the protein CASSVDRLSYEQYF.

The V gene is TRBV19, the J gene TRBJ2-7, with D possibly being TRBD2 (5 bases). The CDR3 length is 14 residues. Germline CDR1 reads LNHDA; CDR2 reads SQIVND (reference sequence). Between the trimmed V and J ends, which lost 3 bases and 3 bases, there was a span of 12 bases. CDR3 region: CASSMEVFDYEQYF. CDR3 sequence (DNA): TGTGCCAGTAGTATGGAGGTTTTCGACTACGAGCAGTACTTC.

The chain couples TRBV5-1 to TRBJ2-7, with 9 positions matching TRBD1. The CDR3 is 15 amino acids. V gave up 5 bases and J gave up 6 bases; unmatched junction bases: 12. CDR1 SGHRS and CDR2 YFSETQ come from the germline V gene. The CDR3 region has the DNA TGCGCCAGCAGTTCCTCCGGGACAGGGCAGGGCGAGCAGTACTTC. It specifies CASSSSGTGQGEQYF.

The chain employs TRBV7-8 and TRBJ1-5; D might be TRBD1 (5 bases). The CDR3 covers 15 residues. Germline CDR1 and CDR2: SGHVS and FQNEAQ. V was cut by 2 bases and J by 1 base, with 9 bases left in between. The DNA for the CDR3 is TGTGCCAGCAGCTTATGGTCAGGGAGCAATCAGCCCCAGCATTTT. It encodes CASSLWSGSNQPQHF.

This clone appeared once. The chain joins TRBV2 to TRBJ1-4, with no clear D. Germline-derived CDR1 and CDR2 are SNHLY and FYNNEI. Trimming left V 4 bases short and J 7 bases short, with 16 bases between. CDR3 size: 15 residues. The CDR3 sequence is CASSVSGVGSEKLFF. The CDR3 bases are TGTGCCAGCAGTGTGAGTGGTGTGGGAAGTGAAAAACTGTTTTTT.

The rearrangement joins TRBV27 to TRBJ1-4; 7 bases line up with TRBD1. In germline, CDR1 is MNHEY, CDR2 SMNVEV (reference sequence). V shed 4 bases, J shed 5 bases, and the junction held 7 bases outside the gene matches. CDR3 length equals 15 residues. The CDR3, as DNA: TGTGCCAGCAGTTGGATGCCGGACAGGAATGAAAAACTGTTTTTT. Protein product: CASSWMPDRNEKLFF.

The gene calls are TRBV28 and TRBJ1-3; D is unresolved. CDR1 and CDR2 (germline): MDHEN, SYDVKM. Trimming shortened V by 8 bases and J by 0 bases, and 11 bases separated the two germline ends. There are 14 residues in the CDR3. The CDR3 DNA reads as TGTGCCAGCGGCCTGGGAAGCTCTGGAAACACCATATATTTT. Translation gives CASGLGSSGNTIYF.

This clone was observed once. The chain carries TRBV7-8 and TRBJ1-1; 8 bases fit TRBD1. This CDR3 is 17 amino acids long. Germline CDR1 is SGHVS and CDR2 is FQNEAQ. Losses at the gene ends were 2 bases for V and 3 bases for J; bases not matched to a gene: 11. Here the CDR3 DNA reads TGTGCCAGCAGCTTAAGGTCGTCAGGGGGCGTAGACACTGAAGCTTTCTTT. It specifies CASSLRSSGGVDTEAFF. The full variable domain, its missing parts supplied by reference TRBV7-8 and TRBJ1-1, is GAGVSQSPRYKVAKRGQDVALRCDPISGHVSLFWYQQALGQGPEFLTYFQNEAQLDKSGLPSDRFFAERPEGSVSTLKIQRTQQEDSAVYLCASSLRSSGGVDTEAFFGQGTRLTVV.

The rearrangement uses TRBV7-9 and TRBJ2-1, with D perhaps TRBD1 or TRBD2 (6 bases each). Germline loops: CDR1 SEHNR, CDR2 FQNEAQ (reference sequence). The CDR3 runs to 15 residues. The V end was cut by 5 bases, the J end by 3 bases, with 14 bases between. The CDR3 region is CASSGGGGHYNEQFF. DNA for the CDR3: TGTGCCAGCAGCGGAGGGGGAGGACACTACAATGAGCAGTTCTTC.

The V and J genes are TRBV7-9 and TRBJ2-5, with a possible D match to TRBD2 (7 bases). Germline V gene sequence: CDR1 SEHNR, CDR2 FQNEAQ (reference sequence). With 5 bases removed from V and 4 bases from J, the gap between germline ends came to 14 bases. CDR3 size: 14 residues. The CDR3 region is CASSTYREGETQYF. The CDR3 coding sequence is TGTGCCAGCAGCACCTACAGGGAGGGAGAGACCCAGTACTTC.

This chain uses TRBV12-5 with TRBJ2-1; 9 nucleotides line up with TRBD1. J lost 7 bases, V lost 6 bases, and 13 bases had no gene match. The CDR3 contains 16 residues. CDR1 is LGHNT and CDR2 is FRNRAP in the germline V gene. The CDR3 sequence: CASGWDGTGIGNEQFF. In nucleotides, the CDR3 is TGTGCTAGTGGGTGGGATGGGACAGGGATTGGTAATGAGCAGTTCTTC.

The chain employs TRBV2 and TRBJ2-3; 10 bases are a match to TRBD1. This CDR3 contains 13 residues. V lost 6 bases to trimming and J lost 4 bases; unmatched junction nucleotides: 1. Germline V gene sequence: CDR1 SNHLY, CDR2 FYNNEI. The CDR3 DNA follows: TGTGCCAGCAGGACAGGGGGCGCAGATACGCAGTATTTT. Amino acids: CASRTGGADTQYF.

This clone occurred once. The rearrangement joins TRBV27 to TRBJ2-1, with D perhaps being TRBD1 or TRBD2 (6 bases each). CDR1 and CDR2 (germline): MNHEY, SMNVEV (reference sequence). V lost 2 bases and J lost 12, with 17 bases in between. There are 14 residues in the CDR3. CDR3: CASSLTLRGAWQFF. CDR3 bases: TGTGCCAGCAGTTTAACCCTTAGGGGGGCATGGCAGTTCTTC.

The rearrangement joins TRBV27 to TRBJ1-1; no clear D. Germline CDR1 reads MNHEY; CDR2 reads SMNVEV (reference sequence). The CDR3 runs 12 residues. The V end lost 6 bases, the J end lost 6 bases, and 11 bases lay between the germline ends. The CDR3 sequence: CASSAGWPEAFF. The CDR3 DNA reads as TGTGCCAGCAGCGCCGGGTGGCCTGAAGCTTTCTTT.

CDR3 protein: CASSFSRQGISNQPQHF. In DNA, the CDR3 is TGTGCCAGCAGCTTTAGCCGACAGGGAATAAGCAATCAGCCCCAGCATTTT. V gene TRBV7-9 combines with J gene TRBJ1-5; TRBD1 aligns across 7 bases. CDR3 length: 17 amino acids. J lost 1 base, V lost 3 bases, and 9 bases had no gene match. Germline V gives CDR1 SEHNR, CDR2 FQNEAQ (reference sequence). Using reference TRBV7-9 and TRBJ1-5 for the parts outside the CDR3, the full variable domain is DTGVSQNPRHKITKRGQNVTFRCDPISEHNRLYWYRQTLGQGPEFLTYFQNEAQLEKSRLLSDRFSAERPKGSFSTLEIQRTEQGDSAMYLCASSFSRQGISNQPQHFGDGTRLSIL.

The genes are TRBV7-9 and TRBJ2-2, with 7 bases matching TRBD2. CDR1 SEHNR and CDR2 FQNEAQ come from the germline V gene (reference sequence). V dropped 4 bases and J dropped 5; count of bases not matched to a gene: 7. This CDR3 has 15 amino acids. The CDR3 is CASSSGALATGELFF. CDR3 nucleotide sequence: TGTGCCAGCAGCTCCGGAGCACTAGCGACCGGGGAGCTGTTTTTT.

The chain couples TRBV6-6 to TRBJ1-2; 7 bases are a match to TRBD1. Germline lookup yields CDR1 MNHNY and CDR2 SVGAGI (reference sequence). Losses at the gene ends were 2 bases for V and 1 base for J; bases not matched to a gene: 7. The CDR3 runs to 16 residues. CDR3 amino acids: CASSYTRQGVNYGYTF. CDR3 bases: TGTGCCAGCAGTTACACCCGACAGGGAGTTAACTATGGCTACACCTTC.